This TCR beta chain was identified in a study of tumor-infiltrating lymphocytes in localized non-small cell lung cancer. This clone appeared once. Antigen specificity is unknown. The data were produced by immunoSEQ multiplex PCR, yet TCRdb's version contains in-frame clones alone and is incomplete. The table lists about 8,400 clones, around 77% of them singletons. Overall study findings and caveats: No T-cell fraction difference was seen between IM1 and IM2 tumors.

This receptor was taken from a human donor with non-small cell lung cancer. The sequenced sample consisted of lung tumor tissue.

For the CDR3, the DNA is TGTGCCAGCAGCTTAGGGACGTTGGAGCAGTACTTC. The encoded protein is CASSLGTLEQYF. The rearrangement joins TRBV7-9 to TRBJ2-7; D is unresolved. V gave up 1 base and J gave up 7 bases, with 8 bases separating them. Germline values: CDR1 SEHNR, CDR2 FQNEAQ (reference sequence). The CDR3 runs to 12 residues.